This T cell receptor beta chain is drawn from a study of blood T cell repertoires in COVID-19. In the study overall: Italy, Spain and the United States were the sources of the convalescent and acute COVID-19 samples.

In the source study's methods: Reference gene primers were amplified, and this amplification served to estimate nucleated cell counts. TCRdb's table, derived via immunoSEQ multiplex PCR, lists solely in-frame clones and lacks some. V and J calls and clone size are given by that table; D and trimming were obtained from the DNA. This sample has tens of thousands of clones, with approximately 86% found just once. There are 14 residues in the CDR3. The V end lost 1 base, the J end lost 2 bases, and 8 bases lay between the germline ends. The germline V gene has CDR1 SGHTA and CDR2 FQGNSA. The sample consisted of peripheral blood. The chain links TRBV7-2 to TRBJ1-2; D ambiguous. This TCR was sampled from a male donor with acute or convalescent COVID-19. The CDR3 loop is CASSLGAKNYGYTF. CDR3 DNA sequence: TGTGCCAGCAGCTTAGGGGCCAAGAACTATGGCTACACCTTC. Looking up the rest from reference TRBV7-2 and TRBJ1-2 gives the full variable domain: GAGVSQSPSNKVTEKGKDVELRCDPISGHTALYWYRQSLGQGLEFLIYFQGNSAPDKSGLPSDRFSAERTGGSVSTLTIQRTQQEDSAVYLCASSLGAKNYGYTFGSGTRLTVV.